This section outlines one TCR beta chain sequence together with its context. Ten or more counts support this clonotype. This clone's antigen is unknown. No base quality information exists; no much larger clone differs at one position. According to the study, the label for this sample's time point signals: newly diagnosed GD, antithyroid drugs for less than 3 months. RNA was extracted from PBMCs in TRIzol for both TCR sequencing and RNA sequencing. The diagnosis of Graves' disease followed American Thyroid Association guidelines. Patients for the study were recruited at an endocrinology department in Xi'an, China. Each patient gave 7.5 to 10 milliliters of peripheral blood, collected in an EDTA anticoagulant tube. PBMCs were isolated by Ficoll Paque Plus density gradient separation without further T cell sorting. RNA quality was checked with an Agilent 2100 Bioanalyzer and agarose gel, and concentration with a NanoDrop 2000.

This record belongs to a study of regulatory T cells in long-lasting Graves disease (dated by TCRdb to about 2021). Describing the broader study: In the newly diagnosed Graves' disease group, patients had been taking antithyroid drugs for less than 3 months. A total of approximately 35 samples underwent TCR sequencing: around 13 from persistent and roughly 20 from newly diagnosed Graves' disease patients. The study took place in China and was registered as a clinical trial. Persistent Graves' disease patients were compared with newly diagnosed Graves' disease patients by peripheral blood TCR sequencing and RNA sequencing.

For CDR1 and CDR2, the germline V gene lists MDHEN and SYDVKM. The CDR3, from cysteine to phenylalanine, totals 16 residues. Of all the DNA, just the CDR3 is kept, 48 bases in frame from base 1. For this chain, trimming is 6 bases at the V end and 6 bases at the J end, and the number of junction bases without a gene match is 14. Libraries were built with multiplex PCR. Sequencing relied on an Illumina HiSeq 4000. To build TCR beta libraries, CDR3 regions were amplified by Arm-PCR using iRepertoire HTBI primers. PCR products were gel purified before sequencing. The study's own analysis went as follows. Gene usage analysis of CDR3 amino acid clonotypes used the approximately 62 TRBV and about 14 TRBJ segments found across samples. COPE and FqMerger were used to merge filtered high-quality paired reads into contigs. Contigs were aligned with BLAST to IMGT TRBV, TRBD and TRBJ reference genes, and CDR3 was defined per IMGT. Clonotypes above 0.1% frequency were classified as highly expanded clones. Repertoire diversity was measured by Shannon entropy, and V-J evenness by the Gini coefficient. Clonotypes shared by more than one individual were considered public. The raw public reads went through TCRdb reprocessing: fastp at Q25, MiXCR clone calling, in-frame beta chains kept. Rows with a matching CDR3 protein are joined into one entry that keeps the most common DNA and genes. In this record, the V and J calls reflect TCRdb's handling and not the investigators' own analysis. For this sample there are about 400,000 distinct CDR3 sequences; approximately 15% appear just once. The ten largest account for around 7.6% of the sample.

The study at large found these results: Compared with newly diagnosed patients, patients with persistent Graves' disease had lower TCR Shannon entropy and fewer highly expanded clones, which suggests clonal expansion. The study examined only peripheral blood because the primary lesion, thyroid tissue, could not be accessed. Sequencing and analysis were limited to the TCR beta chain. As a limitation, the authors acknowledged that the small sample size may reduce accuracy. More public clonotypes were shared among persistent patients (roughly 2,900) than among newly diagnosed patients (966). TRBV28, TRBJ1-2 and TRBJ2-5 were preferentially used in persistent disease, while TRBV20-1 and TRBJ2-1 were favored in newly diagnosed disease.

The sample was also linked to a second study, of T cells in Graves' hyperthyroidism and ophthalmopathy. The second source states: Stable Graves' hyperthyroidism was defined as no progression to ophthalmopathy during 18 months of follow-up. The hyperthyroidism patients were between 18 and 65 years old and newly diagnosed, with a disease duration of less than 2 months. The study excluded patients with uncontrolled infections, other autoimmune diseases, pregnancy or lactation. Diagnoses were based on clinical symptoms, serum thyroxine and TRAb, thyroid ultrasound and orbital computed tomography. The first round of RT-PCR for the TCR CDR3 was performed with the HTBI primer set and the Qiagen OneStep RT-PCR kit. Blood samples also contained most of the expanded thyroid clonotypes (frequency above 0.001), which suggests that blood repertoires may reflect thyroid immune responses. A model built on a 13 V-J signature distinguished ophthalmopathy from stable hyperthyroidism, reaching 85% to 90% sensitivity and approximately 81% specificity in cross-validation and 80%/75% in testing. In validation, the model predicted progression to ophthalmopathy a median of roughly 6.5 months before onset, with about 71% sensitivity and roughly 77% specificity. A discovery cohort of about 96 patients, 43 with Graves' ophthalmopathy and about 58 with stable Graves' hyperthyroidism, was used to find distinguishing TCR V-J signatures. Prospective prediction of ophthalmopathy was tested in an independent validation cohort of approximately 18 hyperthyroidism patients and 15 to 17 patients who later progressed to ophthalmopathy. The 100 discovery patients were randomly split 7:3 into training and test sets. The study also compared thyroid tissue and blood T-cell repertoires from more than five Graves' hyperthyroidism patients. After sampling, hyperthyroidism patients received methimazole starting at 30 mg daily, and ophthalmopathy patients received high-dose intravenous methylprednisolone. The libraries were constructed in a second round of multiplex PCR and then size-selected and purified. Sequencing of the libraries was done on an Illumina HiSeq2000 using paired-end 100 bp reads. SOAPnuke was used to process the raw data, removing reads that contained adapters or uncalled bases, had a mean Phred below 15, or lacked an exact match to the constant primer or identifier. COPE v1.2.5 was used to merge high-quality paired reads, and clonotypes were defined as unique nucleotide sequences. Clonotypes were aligned to IMGT TRBV, TRBD and TRBJ reference segments using MiTCR v1.1. Only V-J combinations with frequency above 0.0001, covering about 99% of repertoires, were analysed. The TCS score was defined as the ratio of F50 (clonal expansion) to E x V (chaos), calculated using BLOSUM62-based TCRdist between CDR3 peptides within each V-J. Welch's t-statistics and random forest reduced around 550 V-J features to some 14, which were used in a naive Bayes classifier (R e1071). Sample size was not statistically predetermined, and investigators were not blinded to group allocation. According to the paper, TCR Vbeta CDR3 sequencing was carried out on 135 peripheral blood samples, which came from 40 to 45 ophthalmopathy, around 74 hyperthyroidism and some 17 progressor patients.

The sequencing here drew on peripheral blood mononuclear cells (PBMCs), taken at new diagnosis, from a patient treated with antithyroid drugs. Recombination connected TRBV28 to TRBJ2-1; TRBD1 aligns with 7 central bases. This receptor was obtained from a woman in her thirties or forties with Graves disease. Donor details come from another sample of the same person, matched by shared clones. The CDR3 protein is CASSEQTGWESNEQFF. The sequenced DNA is TGTGCCAGCAGCGAACAGACAGGGTGGGAATCCAATGAGCAGTTCTTC.